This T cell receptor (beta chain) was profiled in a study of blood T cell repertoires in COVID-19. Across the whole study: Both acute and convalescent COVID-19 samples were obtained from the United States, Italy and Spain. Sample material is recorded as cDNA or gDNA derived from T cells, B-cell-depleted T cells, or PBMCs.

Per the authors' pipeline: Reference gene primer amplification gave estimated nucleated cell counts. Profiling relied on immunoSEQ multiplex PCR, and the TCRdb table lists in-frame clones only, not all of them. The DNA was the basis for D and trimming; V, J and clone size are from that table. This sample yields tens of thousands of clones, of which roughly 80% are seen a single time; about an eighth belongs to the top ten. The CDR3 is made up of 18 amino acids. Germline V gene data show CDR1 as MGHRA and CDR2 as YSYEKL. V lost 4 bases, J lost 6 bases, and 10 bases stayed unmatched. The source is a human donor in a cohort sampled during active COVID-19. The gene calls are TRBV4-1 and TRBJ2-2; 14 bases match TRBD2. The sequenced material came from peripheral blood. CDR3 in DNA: TGCGCCAGCAGCCCGGGACTAGCGGGGGTGGGCTCCGCCGGGGAGCTGTTTTTT. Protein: CASSPGLAGVGSAGELFF.